These T cell receptor beta chains were read from a single sample in a study of T cell responses to AZD1222 COVID-19 vaccine. Method: immunoSEQ multiplex PCR; TCRdb's copy keeps in-frame clones and lacks some. Of around 65,000 clones detected, around 81% appear once; the ten largest clones hold 20% to 30%. The material was peripheral blood, obtained 28 days after the second AZD1222 dose. Source of these receptors: an adult who received the AZD1222 COVID-19 vaccine. Each CDR3 is given with its conserved first and last residue. A D gene is named only where the DNA matches it firmly. Expanded clones are given a class, and other clones once, few, many or no size at all.

TRBJ2-3	TRBV19	-	TRBD1	TGTGCCAGTAGCCGACAGGGGGCAATTAGCACAGATACGCAGTATTTT	CASSRQGAISTDTQYF
TRBJ2-1	TRBV28	few	TRBD2	TGTGCCAGCAGTTTCCCGCCGGGGACTAGCGGACGAGGGGGATCCTACAATGAGCAGTTCTTC	CASSFPPGTSGRGGSYNEQFF
TRBJ1-2	TRBV30	few	-	TGTGCCTGGAGTAGACGATTAGGCTACACCTTC	CAWSRRLGYTF
TRBJ2-5	TRBV28	-	-	TGTGCCAGCAGCCTAACAGAGACCCAGTACTTC	CASSLTETQYF
TRBJ1-2	TRBV28	-	TRBD1	TGTGCCAGCAGAACTGAGGGGGCGTATGGCTACACCTTC	CASRTEGAYGYTF
TRBJ2-7	TRBV10-2	-	TRBD1	TGCGCCAGCAGTCCCGACAGGGGCTCCTACGAGCAGTACTTC	CASSPDRGSYEQYF
TRBJ1-5	TRBV15	few	-	TGTGCCACCAGCAGACCACAGGTCTCCCTAAATCAGCCCCAGCATTTT	CATSRPQVSLNQPQHF
TRBJ2-7	TRBV7-2	few	-	TGTGCCAGCAGCCAGAGCTCCTACGAGCAGTACTTC	CASSQSSYEQYF
TRBJ1-1	TRBV11-1	few	-	TGTGCCAGCAGCTTAGTAAGAGGGCGCGGAGCTGAAGCTTTCTTT	CASSLVRGRGAEAFF
TRBJ1-1	TRBV3-1/TRBV3-2	-	-	TGTGCCAGCAGCCCCTGGACAGAGAACACTGAAGCTTTCTTT	CASSPWTENTEAFF
TRBJ1-1	TRBV29-1	-	TRBD1	TGCAGCGGCCGGACAGGGGGCTTGAACACTGAAGCTTTCTTT	CSGRTGGLNTEAFF
TRBJ2-3	TRBV4-2	-	TRBD1	TGTGCCAGCAGCCAAGATTGGACAGGGTTCACAGATACGCAGTATTTT	CASSQDWTGFTDTQYF
TRBJ2-7	TRBV15	-	TRBD1	TGTGCCACCAGCAGAGATAGGGGGCAAACGGAGCAGTACTTC	CATSRDRGQTEQYF
TRBJ2-1	TRBV9	-	-	TGTGCCAGCAGCGAAGGGGGAGGCATCAATGAGCAGTTCTTC	CASSEGGGINEQFF
TRBJ2-3	TRBV7-6	-	-	TGTGCCAGCAGCTTCCGGGATTTTAGCGTGAGCACAGATACGCAGTATTTT	CASSFRDFSVSTDTQYF
TRBJ2-7	TRBV30	-	-	TGTGCCTGGAGTGACACAGAGGCCGGTTATAACTACGAGCAGTACTTC	CAWSDTEAGYNYEQYF
TRBJ1-6	TRBV5-4	-	-	TGTGCCAGCAGCTTGCAGGGGTATAATTCACCCCTCCACTTT	CASSLQGYNSPLHF
TRBJ1-4	TRBV28	once	TRBD1	TGTGCCAGCAGTTGGGGGACAGCTTATGAAAAACTGTTTTTT	CASSWGTAYEKLFF
TRBJ1-5	TRBV6-2/TRBV6-3	-	-	TGTGCCAGCAGTTACGCAGGGACAAACCAGCCCCAGCATTTT	CASSYAGTNQPQHF
TRBJ2-2	TRBV6-5	-	TRBD1	TGTGCCAGCAGTTATTGGGGACAGAGGACCGGGGAGCTGTTTTTT	CASSYWGQRTGELFF
TRBJ1-4	TRBV27	-	TRBD1	TGTGCCAGCAGGAGGACAGGGGGGTCCTTCAATGAAAAACTGTTTTTT	CASRRTGGSFNEKLFF
TRBJ2-3	TRBV4-3	-	-	TGCGCCAGCAGCGAGGGGGGGCCCGGAGATACGCAGTATTTT	CASSEGGPGDTQYF
TRBJ2-1	TRBV28	-	TRBD1	TGTGCCAGCAGTTTGGCAGGGGGCCTTCAGTTCTTC	CASSLAGGLQFF
TRBJ1-1	TRBV5-8	-	-	TGTGCCAGCAGCTTGGCGAGGAACACTGAAGCTTTCTTT	CASSLARNTEAFF
TRBJ2-1	TRBV27	-	TRBD1	TGTGCCAGCAGTCCCGGGACAGGTTACAATGAGCAGTTCTTC	CASSPGTGYNEQFF
TRBJ2-7	TRBV28	-	TRBD1	TGTGCCAGCAGTACACAGGGGGCCCTCTCTTACGAGCAGTACTTC	CASSTQGALSYEQYF
TRBJ2-2	TRBV7-2	-	TRBD1	TGTGCCAGCAGAGCTGACAGGGACCGTAGGGCCGGGGAGCTGTTTTTT	CASRADRDRRAGELFF
TRBJ2-7	TRBV29-1	-	-	TGCAGCGTTCCCGAAGGCCCCTCGGGGGAGCAGTACTTC	CSVPEGPSGEQYF
TRBJ1-1	TRBV6-5	-	-	TGTGCCAGCAGTTGGCAGGGGTCGGGCACTGAAGCTTTCTTT	CASSWQGSGTEAFF
TRBJ2-1	TRBV6-2/TRBV6-3	-	TRBD1	TGTGCCAGCAGTTACTCGGGGACAGGCTACAATGAGCAGTTCTTC	CASSYSGTGYNEQFF
TRBJ2-7	TRBV18	-	TRBD1	TGTGCCAGCTCAGGGTCCGGGACAGGGCTCAACGAGCAGTACTTC	CASSGSGTGLNEQYF
TRBJ1-5	TRBV6-1	-	-	TGTGCCAGCAGACAGGGTTGGGGGGATCAGCCCCAGCATTTT	CASRQGWGDQPQHF
TRBJ2-1	TRBV2	-	TRBD2	TGTGCCAGCACCGACCCGGGACTAGCGGGAGGTGAGCAGTTCTTC	CASTDPGLAGGEQFF
TRBJ1-5	TRBV9	-	TRBD1	TGTGCCAGCAGCCAAACAGGGGTCGGGGGACAGCCCCAGCATTTT	CASSQTGVGGQPQHF
TRBJ1-4	TRBV21-1	-	-	TGTGCCAGCAGCAATAGACTCGGTGTAGGGGAAAAACTGTTTTTT	CASSNRLGVGEKLFF
TRBJ2-1	TRBV12-3/TRBV12-4	-	-	TGTGCCAGCAGTTTACTCTCCAGGGGGGAACCGTTCTTC	CASSLLSRGEPFF
TRBJ2-2	TRBV5-1	-	TRBD2	TGCGCCAGCAGCTTGGCCCGAGGTAGCGGGGCACTGAACACCGGGGAGCTGTTTTTT	CASSLARGSGALNTGELFF
TRBJ2-2	TRBV7-8	-	TRBD1	TGTGCCAGCAGCTGGGGAAGGGGGCACACCGGGGAGCTGTTTTTT	CASSWGRGHTGELFF
TRBJ2-1	TRBV15	-	TRBD1	TGTGCCACCAGCAGCCATCGAACAGGGGGCATTGAGCAGTTCTTC	CATSSHRTGGIEQFF
TRBJ2-1	TRBV5-6	-	-	TGTGCCAGCAGCTTGATTGGGGGTAGACATGAGCAGTTCTTC	CASSLIGGRHEQFF
TRBJ2-1	TRBV11-2	-	-	TGTGCCAGCAGCACACAACCACTAGGGAACAATGAGCAGTTCTTC	CASSTQPLGNNEQFF
TRBJ2-3	TRBV3-1/TRBV3-2	-	-	TGTGCCAGCAGCCAAGAGGTGGGAAGAGGGACGCAGTATTTT	CASSQEVGRGTQYF
TRBJ2-6	TRBV18	-	TRBD1	TGTGCCAGCTCACCACGGGCAATTGCTACGGGACAGAAGTACTCTGGGGCCAACGTCCTGACTTTC	CASSPRAIATGQKYSGANVLTF
TRBJ2-7	TRBV28	once	-	TGTGCCAGCAGTTTTGCAGGGCGGGAGCAGTACTTC	CASSFAGREQYF
TRBJ2-2	TRBV5-1	-	-	TGCGCCAGCCTAATAAACCCTGCAGGGAACACCGGGGAGCTGTTTTTT	CASLINPAGNTGELFF
TRBJ2-3	TRBV5-4	-	TRBD2	TGTGCCAGCAGAGCGCTAGCGGGCACAGATACGCAGTATTTT	CASRALAGTDTQYF
TRBJ1-4	TRBV6-1	-	-	TGTGCCAGCAGTGAAACCCGCGGGCGTGAAAAACTGTTTTTT	CASSETRGREKLFF
TRBJ2-4	TRBV28	-	-	TGTGCCAGCAGGAGGGAAGCATTCGGAGCCAAAAACATTCAGTACTTC	CASRREAFGAKNIQYF
TRBJ2-4	TRBV7-9	once	TRBD1	TGTGCCAGCAGCTTATCGTTGACAGGGGACTTTCAGTACTTC	CASSLSLTGDFQYF